This T cell receptor beta chain was found in a study of shared clonotypes between healthy human individuals. The V gene's germline CDR1 is GTSNPN and CDR2 SVGIG (reference sequence). Trimming cost V 3 bases and J 5 bases; bases outside gene matches: 11. This CDR3 spans 15 amino acids. Generated by immunoSEQ multiplex PCR, the TCRdb table keeps only in-frame clones and is missing some. The table shows roughly 2 million clones, with approximately 96% occurring only once. Splitting of CD4+ cells produced CD45RA+ naive and CD45RA-negative memory subsets. The chain has TRBV30 and TRBJ2-3; 7 bases are shared with TRBD2. This receptor was identified in a man between 18 and 29 years old in good health. Sequenced: naive CD4+ T cells sorted from blood. Described subset: CD45RA+ positively selected. In DNA, the CDR3 is TGTGCCTGGAGGGGTACGAGAGGGAGGGTAGATACGCAGTATTTT. It translates to CAWRGTRGRVDTQYF.